This is a list of T cell receptor beta chains from one sample in a study of blood T cell repertoires in COVID-19. Here immunoSEQ multiplex PCR was the method, and the copy in TCRdb shows in-frame clones only, minus some. The sample lists some 81,000 clones, 90% to 95% occurring once. Material: peripheral blood. The receptors were gathered from a human donor with active COVID-19. The donor label of this sample is uncertain. The CDR3 runs from the conserved cysteine through the conserved F or W. Fields, in order: J gene, V gene, CDR3 protein.

j_gene: TRBJ2-7
v_gene: TRBV6-5
CDR3aa: CASRPTGGQSYEQYF

j_gene: TRBJ2-7
v_gene: TRBV19
CDR3aa: CASSTYQGSEQYF

j_gene: TRBJ1-4
v_gene: TRBV9
CDR3aa: CASTAQAGGGEKLFF

j_gene: TRBJ1-1
v_gene: TRBV6-5
CDR3aa: CASSRQGEAFF

j_gene: TRBJ1-6
v_gene: TRBV6-6
CDR3aa: CASSSGTGEGSPLHF

j_gene: TRBJ1-5
v_gene: TRBV28
CDR3aa: CASRAGIQPQHF

j_gene: TRBJ2-7
v_gene: TRBV6-5
CDR3aa: CASSPTPVGVEQYF

j_gene: TRBJ1-4
v_gene: TRBV6-5
CDR3aa: CATGEGVTKKLFF

j_gene: TRBJ2-7
v_gene: TRBV12-3/TRBV12-4
CDR3aa: CASSPGGFYEQYF

j_gene: TRBJ2-7
v_gene: TRBV5-4
CDR3aa: CASSPGGSGGYSYEQYF

j_gene: TRBJ2-1
v_gene: TRBV7-2
CDR3aa: CASSPTSGRSNEQFF

j_gene: TRBJ2-7
v_gene: TRBV5-1
CDR3aa: CASSLNRDYSYEQYF

j_gene: TRBJ1-4
v_gene: TRBV7-9
CDR3aa: CASSPGQPNEKLFF

j_gene: TRBJ2-7
v_gene: TRBV5-1
CDR3aa: CASSSEGLVLYEQYF

j_gene: TRBJ2-2
v_gene: TRBV5-4
CDR3aa: CASSLQVSTGELFF

j_gene: TRBJ2-3
v_gene: TRBV7-2
CDR3aa: CASSPGKGRGTDTQYF

j_gene: TRBJ1-6
v_gene: TRBV7-2
CDR3aa: CASSLDRLGNSPLHF

j_gene: TRBJ2-2
v_gene: TRBV6-6
CDR3aa: CASRDRGNRELFF

j_gene: TRBJ2-7
v_gene: TRBV7-6
CDR3aa: CASSTPGQGGSEQYF

j_gene: TRBJ1-1
v_gene: TRBV6-5
CDR3aa: CASSPTGGNTEAFF

j_gene: TRBJ1-2
v_gene: TRBV29-1
CDR3aa: CSVETGQGSGYGYTF

j_gene: TRBJ1-2
v_gene: TRBV14
CDR3aa: CASSQGRWYGYTF

j_gene: TRBJ1-5
v_gene: TRBV28
CDR3aa: CASTPQGPDSLQPQHF

j_gene: TRBJ1-3
v_gene: TRBV7-2
CDR3aa: CASSPNRVSGNTIYF

j_gene: TRBJ2-2
v_gene: TRBV11-2
CDR3aa: CASRERDSGTGELFF

j_gene: TRBJ2-2
v_gene: TRBV7-8
CDR3aa: CASSKGTGANTGELFF

j_gene: TRBJ1-1
v_gene: TRBV7-2
CDR3aa: CASSLGSANTEAFF

j_gene: TRBJ2-7
v_gene: TRBV11-2
CDR3aa: CASSRSGTGLYEQYF

j_gene: TRBJ2-1
v_gene: TRBV4-3
CDR3aa: CASSQVDYNEQFF

j_gene: TRBJ2-5
v_gene: TRBV9
CDR3aa: CASQPGQGGMETQYF

j_gene: TRBJ1-1
v_gene: TRBV5-4
CDR3aa: CASRFPGTGGTEAFF

j_gene: TRBJ1-1
v_gene: TRBV4-1
CDR3aa: CASSQRLGEAFF

j_gene: TRBJ2-3
v_gene: TRBV27
CDR3aa: CASSLPGVTDTQYF

j_gene: TRBJ2-7
v_gene: TRBV6-4
CDR3aa: CASSERGLVYCEQYF

j_gene: TRBJ1-1
v_gene: TRBV27
CDR3aa: CASSFDISNTEAFF

j_gene: TRBJ1-2
v_gene: TRBV11-3
CDR3aa: CASSGGGQGSAGYGYTF

j_gene: TRBJ1-2
v_gene: TRBV28
CDR3aa: CASSFQGTMSGYTF

j_gene: TRBJ1-5
v_gene: TRBV5-5
CDR3aa: CASSQQGDQPQHF

j_gene: TRBJ1-6
v_gene: TRBV6-6
CDR3aa: CASLTGNSPLHF

j_gene: TRBJ2-7
v_gene: TRBV11-3
CDR3aa: CASSFVGADEQYF

j_gene: TRBJ2-7
v_gene: TRBV19
CDR3aa: CASSIDRATYEQYF

j_gene: TRBJ1-6
v_gene: TRBV25-1
CDR3aa: CASSEPGALHF

j_gene: TRBJ1-2
v_gene: TRBV4-1
CDR3aa: CASSQDKGYGYTF

j_gene: TRBJ2-3
v_gene: TRBV5-8
CDR3aa: CASSAGTSSPDTQYF

j_gene: TRBJ1-5
v_gene: TRBV19
CDR3aa: CASSPSDRLLEPQHF

j_gene: TRBJ2-1
v_gene: TRBV5-4
CDR3aa: CASSTGTSGAYNEQFF

j_gene: TRBJ2-5
v_gene: TRBV27
CDR3aa: CASSLSSGTSLETQYF

j_gene: TRBJ2-5
v_gene: TRBV14
CDR3aa: CASSLVLAGVETQYF

j_gene: TRBJ2-2
v_gene: TRBV19
CDR3aa: CASSIRGQHTGELFF

j_gene: TRBJ2-7
v_gene: TRBV18
CDR3aa: CASSTTDTYEQYF

j_gene: TRBJ2-2
v_gene: TRBV7-6
CDR3aa: CASSPIIGELFF

j_gene: TRBJ2-7
v_gene: TRBV21-1
CDR3aa: CASSAEGTGTYEQYF

j_gene: TRBJ1-1
v_gene: TRBV9
CDR3aa: CASSLTVDTEAFF

j_gene: TRBJ2-7
v_gene: TRBV19
CDR3aa: CASSIDRQGAYEQYF

j_gene: TRBJ1-2
v_gene: TRBV15
CDR3aa: CATSGRQGAIGYTF

j_gene: TRBJ1-4
v_gene: TRBV9
CDR3aa: CASSVATEDSRGSNEKLFF